The 29 T cell receptor beta chains below were found in one sample sequenced in a study of human T cells and chemical hapten exposure. In TCRdb, the RACE reads were re-called with MiXCR into one record per CDR3 protein. Of more than 75,000 distinct CDR3 sequences listed, over 6.5% are singletons. The time point was: healthy volunteer bleed at 6 weeks. Total RNA was isolated from whole blood that had not been fractionated. The sample consisted of whole blood. Every receptor here comes from a male donor in good health. Some clones in this sample may be carry-over from other donors' samples.

This clonotype was seen more than once but under ten times. This chain joins TRBV27 and TRBJ2-5; D is undetermined. With 0 bases removed from V and 14 bases from J, the gap between germline ends came to 16 bases. The germline gives CDR1 MNHEY, CDR2 SMNVEV (reference sequence). There are 13 residues in the CDR3. The CDR3 coding sequence is TGTGCCAGCAGTTTATCGGATTCGACCCCTCGATACTTC. This translates into CASSLSDSTPRYF.

V usage is TRBV29-1 and J usage is TRBJ2-7, with D hard to call. From germline, CDR1 is SQVTM and CDR2 ANQGSEA. V was trimmed by 5 bases and J by 0 bases, leaving 8 bases between them. The CDR3 totals 12 residues. The CDR3 nucleotides are TGCAGCGTTAAGGTTGACTCCTACGAGCAGTACTTC. Protein sequence: CSVKVDSYEQYF.

The V call is TRBV7-2, the J call TRBJ2-7; no clear D gene. Germline V CDR1 and CDR2: SGHTA, FQGNSA. Between the trimmed V and J ends, which lost 1 base and 2 bases, there was a span of 9 bases. CDR3 size: 14 residues. CDR3 residues: CASSLGPYPYEQYF. The CDR3 region has the DNA TGTGCCAGCAGCTTAGGGCCATACCCCTACGAGCAGTACTTC.

The CDR3 DNA sequence: TGCGCCAGCAGCCAAGATAGGGGACCGCAGTTCTTC. Residues: CASSQDRGPQFF. This rearrangement joins TRBV4-3 to TRBJ2-1; D might be TRBD1 or TRBD2, each matching 5 bases. Trimming removed 0 bases from V and 12 bases from J, with 9 bases in between. The V gene's germline CDR1 is LGHNA and CDR2 YSLEER. This CDR3 is built from 12 residues.

The J gene is TRBJ2-1, the V gene TRBV5-4, with 11 bases matching TRBD2. The CDR3 covers 15 residues. Trimming took 3 bases from V and 5 from J; bases not matched to a gene: 4. The germline V gene encodes CDR1 SGHNT and CDR2 YYREEE (reference sequence). This chain's CDR3 is CASSSTSGTDNEQFF. The CDR3 bases are TGTGCCAGCAGCTCGACTAGCGGGACAGACAATGAGCAGTTCTTC. Variable domain in full (rest from reference TRBV5-4 and TRBJ2-1): ETGVTQSPTHLIKTRGQQVTLRCSSQSGHNTVSWYQQALGQGPQFIFQYYREEENGRGNFPPRFSGLQFPNYSSELNVNALELDDSALYLCASSSTSGTDNEQFFGPGTRLTVL.

This chain uses TRBV6-2 or TRBV6-3 with TRBJ1-1, with D possibly being TRBD1 (6 bases). Germline values: CDR1 MNHEY, CDR2 SVGEGT. This CDR3 is 15 amino acids long. Trimming stripped 5 bases from V and 0 bases from J, with 13 bases between. The CDR3 sequence: CASSAPGTLNTEAFF. The CDR3 DNA is TGTGCCAGCAGTGCTCCGGGGACACTGAACACTGAAGCTTTCTTT.

This clonotype was observed at least ten times. V and J are TRBV7-2 and TRBJ2-3, with TRBD1 matching 9 bases. The CDR3 runs 17 residues. Losses at the gene ends were 5 bases for V and 4 bases for J; bases not matched to a gene: 13. Germline V gene data show CDR1 as SGHTA and CDR2 as FQGNSA. CDR3: CASSQAPGTGLADTQYF. The CDR3 DNA reads TGTGCCAGCAGCCAAGCTCCCGGGACAGGGTTGGCAGATACGCAGTATTTT.

The chain has TRBV15 and TRBJ1-1; TRBD1 is a possible D gene (6 bases). Germline V gives CDR1 LNHNV, CDR2 YYDKDF (reference sequence). The CDR3 loop spans 14 amino acids. V shed 5 bases and J shed 8 bases, with 18 bases lying between them. The DNA for the CDR3 is TGTGCCACCAGCTCAGGGGTATGGAGCGAGGAAGCTTTCTTT. Its translation: CATSSGVWSEEAFF.

V usage is TRBV11-2 and J usage is TRBJ2-3, with D maybe TRBD2 (5 bases). The V end lost 5 bases, the J end lost 1 base, and 13 bases lay between the germline ends. Germline V gene lookup returns CDR1 SGHAT and CDR2 FQNNGV. The CDR3 spans 15 residues. In DNA form, the CDR3 reads TGTGCCAGCAGCCCCCTTTCGCGGGGCACAGATACGCAGTATTTT. Its translation: CASSPLSRGTDTQYF.

A few counts support this clonotype. The chain joins TRBV14 to TRBJ2-1, with D tentatively TRBD2 (5 bases). Germline lookup yields CDR1 SGHDN and CDR2 FVKESK. This CDR3 is built from 15 residues. Trimming left V 0 bases short and J 5 bases short, with 11 bases between. The CDR3 DNA reads TGTGCCAGCAGCCAAGATTTGAGCGGCAACAATGAGCAGTTCTTC. Translating gives CASSQDLSGNNEQFF.

This clonotype was recorded at least ten times. V usage is TRBV6-4 and J usage is TRBJ2-1, with TRBD1 matching over 7 bases. Looked up from germline, CDR1 is MRHNA and CDR2 is SNTAGT. Trimming at V came to 0 bases and at J to 8 bases, leaving 7 bases not matched to a gene. The CDR3 length is 15 residues. CDR3 nucleotides: TGTGCCAGCAGTGACTCCGGGACAGCCGGGGATGAGCAGTTCTTC. Amino acids: CASSDSGTAGDEQFF.

This clonotype was found a few times. The chain recombines TRBV9 with TRBJ2-7; D is possibly TRBD1 (6 bases). Germline CDR1 SGDLS, CDR2 YYNGEE. The CDR3 is 16 residues long. Trimming pared 0 bases from V and 2 bases from J, leaving 15 bases between. DNA of the CDR3: TGTGCCAGCAGCGTAGGGGGACATACTGGGACCTACGAGCAGTACTTC. Protein: CASSVGGHTGTYEQYF. The entire variable domain, with the rest obtained from reference TRBV9 and TRBJ2-7, is as follows: DSGVTQTPKHLITATGQRVTLRCSPRSGDLSVYWYQQSLDQGLQFLIQYYNGEERAKGNILERFSAQQFPDLHSELNLSSLELGDSALYFCASSVGGHTGTYEQYFGPGTRLTVT.

This clonotype was detected many times. The chain joins TRBV7-9 to TRBJ1-3; maybe TRBD1 (5 bases). Germline-derived CDR1 and CDR2 are SEHNR and FQNEAQ (reference sequence). Trimming took 1 base from V and 0 from J, leaving 13 bases between them. The CDR3 is 17 amino acids. The CDR3 region is CASSLVQAQVSGNTIYF. CDR3 sequence (DNA): TGTGCCAGCAGCTTAGTACAGGCGCAGGTCTCTGGAAACACCATATATTTT.

V gene TRBV12-3 or TRBV12-4 combines with J gene TRBJ1-6; D may be TRBD1 (6 bases). The CDR3 is 14 amino acids. Trimming removed 6 bases from V and 7 bases from J, with 13 bases in between. The CDR3 loop reads CASRPGAKNSPLHF. The CDR3 coding sequence is TGTGCCAGCAGACCGGGGGCAAAGAATTCACCCCTCCACTTT.

This clonotype was seen ten or more times. This rearrangement joins TRBV20-1 to TRBJ2-3, with 7 positions matching TRBD1. The length of the CDR3 is 14 residues. Germline V gene data show CDR1 as DFQATT and CDR2 as SNEGSKA (reference sequence). V was clipped by 3 bases and J by 4 bases; unmatched bases: 7. The CDR3 sequence: CSASHRGLADTQYF. DNA of the CDR3: TGCAGTGCTAGCCACAGGGGCTTGGCAGATACGCAGTATTTT.

The rearrangement uses TRBV20-1 and TRBJ1-1; TRBD1 matches at 7 bases. Germline CDR1 reads DFQATT; CDR2 reads SNEGSKA (reference sequence). CDR3 length: 14 amino acids. V trimming: 5 bases; J trimming: 1 base; junction bases outside the gene matches: 7. In DNA form, the CDR3 reads TGCAGTGCTTCAACGACAGGGACGAACACTGAAGCTTTCTTT. The encoded protein is CSASTTGTNTEAFF.

This clonotype was picked up a small number of times. The chain couples TRBV20-1 to TRBJ2-3; D is possibly TRBD1 (5 bases). Germline V gives CDR1 DFQATT, CDR2 SNEGSKA (reference sequence). V lost 1 base, J lost 0 bases, and 14 bases lay in between. The CDR3 length is 16 residues. Here the CDR3 reads CSARAADSASTDTQYF. The DNA for the CDR3 is TGCAGTGCTAGAGCCGCTGACAGCGCTAGCACAGATACGCAGTATTTT.

In this sample, this clonotype turned up a few times. The chain recombines TRBV5-1 with TRBJ1-1; TRBD1 agrees at 9 bases. The trim removed 1 base at V and 8 bases at J, leaving 6 bases unmatched. The CDR3 loop spans 14 amino acids. Per germline, CDR1 SGHRS and CDR2 YFSETQ. The CDR3 DNA reads as TGCGCCAGCAGCTTGTCGGGACAGGGCACGGAAGCTTTCTTT. This encodes CASSLSGQGTEAFF. The whole variable domain, remainder taken from reference TRBV5-1 and TRBJ1-1, is KAGVTQTPRYLIKTRGQQVTLSCSPISGHRSVSWYQQTPGQGLQFLFEYFSETQRNKGNFPGRFSGRQFSNSRSEMNVSTLELGDSALYLCASSLSGQGTEAFFGQGTRLTVV.

This rearrangement joins TRBV5-1 to TRBJ2-1; 9 positions match TRBD2. Germline-derived CDR1 and CDR2 are SGHRS and YFSETQ. CDR3 size: 19 residues. Germline trimming cut 5 bases from V and 3 bases from J; bases unmatched to any gene: 18. The CDR3 sequence is CASRLGGGASGIFYNEQFF. The CDR3 DNA sequence: TGCGCCAGCAGGTTAGGCGGGGGGGCTAGCGGTATATTCTACAATGAGCAGTTCTTC.

The chain is built from TRBV7-2 and TRBJ1-1, with 7 bases that match TRBD1. This CDR3 contains 14 residues. Trimming at V came to 1 base and at J to 3 bases, leaving 2 bases not matched to a gene. Germline assignment: CDR1 SGHTA and CDR2 FQGNSA. CDR3 bases: TGTGCCAGCAGCTTAGGAGGGGGCGACACTGAAGCTTTCTTT. It specifies CASSLGGGDTEAFF.

In its sample, this clonotype was seen a few times. V gene TRBV5-5 combines with J gene TRBJ2-5; 8 bases map to TRBD1. The CDR3 extends over 14 amino acids. Trimming cost V 5 bases and J 6 bases; bases outside gene matches: 9. Per germline, CDR1 SGHKS and CDR2 YYEKEE (reference sequence). In DNA form, the CDR3 reads TGTGCCAGCAGTACCGCAGGGGGCGGTAAGACCCAGTACTTC. It specifies CASSTAGGGKTQYF.

The chain employs TRBV10-2 and TRBJ1-1; D ambiguous. Looked up from germline, CDR1 is WSHSY and CDR2 is SAAADI. V was trimmed by 1 base and J by 3 bases, leaving 6 bases between them. This CDR3 contains 13 residues. CDR3 region: CASSEFGDTEAFF. The CDR3, as DNA: TGCGCCAGCAGTGAGTTCGGGGACACTGAAGCTTTCTTT.

This clonotype was seen many times. The V and J genes are TRBV12-3 or TRBV12-4 and TRBJ2-7; TRBD1 might be the D (5 bases). The CDR3 extends over 12 amino acids. V lost 9 bases, J lost 1 base, and 10 bases lay in between. The CDR3 loop is CASLGQSYEQYF. The CDR3 coding sequence is TGTGCCAGTCTGGGGCAGTCCTACGAGCAGTACTTC.

The genes are TRBV15 and TRBJ2-7, with a possible D match to TRBD1 (6 bases). CDR1 and CDR2 (germline): LNHNV, YYDKDF (reference sequence). Deletions cut 5 bases from V and 3 bases from J, with 14 bases between. The CDR3 contains 14 residues. CDR3 DNA: TGTGCCACCAGCTTACAGGGTTGGGGCTACGAGCAGTACTTC. Amino acid sequence: CATSLQGWGYEQYF. Using reference TRBV15 and TRBJ2-7 for the parts outside the CDR3, the full variable domain is DAMVIQNPRYQVTQFGKPVTLSCSQTLNHNVMYWYQQKSSQAPKLLFHYYDKDFNNEADTPDNFQSRRPNTSFCFLDIRSPGLGDTAMYLCATSLQGWGYEQYFGPGTRLTVT.

This clonotype was counted a few times. The chain combines TRBV9 with TRBJ1-5, with TRBD1 matching over 9 bases. V gave up 2 bases and J gave up 7 bases; unmatched junction bases: 4. The CDR3 spans 14 residues. CDR1 SGDLS and CDR2 YYNGEE come from the germline V gene. CDR3 bases: TGTGCCAGCAGCGTGGGACAGGGATTCCAGCCCCAGCATTTT. Protein product: CASSVGQGFQPQHF.

The chain carries TRBV7-9 and TRBJ2-5; 7 positions agree with TRBD2. V dropped 1 base and J dropped 5; count of bases not matched to a gene: 10. CDR1 is SEHNR, CDR2 FQNEAQ, per germline (reference sequence). The length of the CDR3 is 16 residues. The CDR3 coding sequence is TGTGCCAGCAGCTTAGGTAGCGGGCAATGGGTTGAGACCCAGTACTTC. Residues: CASSLGSGQWVETQYF.

V is TRBV5-1 and J is TRBJ2-6; D not resolved. Trimming removed 0 bases from V and 2 bases from J, with 12 bases in between. Germline CDR1 reads SGHRS; CDR2 reads YFSETQ. CDR3 length: 17 residues. In nucleotides, the CDR3 is TGCGCCAGCAGCTTGGCGACCCAGATCCCTGGGGCCAACGTCCTGACTTTC. Amino acids: CASSLATQIPGANVLTF.

This clonotype was recorded many times. The chain joins TRBV7-9 to TRBJ2-1; 10 bases match TRBD2. The CDR3 loop spans 15 amino acids. Germline-derived CDR1 and CDR2 are SEHNR and FQNEAQ (reference sequence). J was trimmed by 4 bases and V by 7 bases; bases with no gene match: 7. CDR3 sequence: CASNYRTSGYNEQFF. CDR3 DNA: TGTGCCAGCAACTACCGGACTAGCGGATACAATGAGCAGTTCTTC.

This clonotype appeared many times. The chain has TRBV20-1 and TRBJ2-5, with D uncertain. The ends were cut back, 0 bases at V and 5 bases at J, with 4 bases in the middle. The CDR3 is 11 amino acids. Germline V gene lookup returns CDR1 DFQATT and CDR2 SNEGSKA (reference sequence). The CDR3 DNA is TGCAGTGCTAGAGATCGCGAGACCCAGTACTTC. It codes for CSARDRETQYF.